Shown below are 18 T cell receptor beta chains from a single sample sequenced in a study of blood T cell repertoires in COVID-19 (dated by TCRdb to about 2020). Library prep was done by the immunoSEQ multiplex PCR assay. TCRdb mirrors the immuneACCESS table, restricted to in-frame sequences. Some clones are absent from its copies; in checked studies, under half trace to an unresolved V gene, and the reason for the others is unknown. The sample table contains roughly 45,000 clones; only one count was recorded for 70% to 90% of them. Approximately 6% of the sample belongs to the ten largest clones. Sequences were obtained from peripheral blood. Every receptor here comes from a woman in her sixties or seventies with acute or convalescent COVID-19.

This clone has a handful of counts. This chain joins TRBV5-1 and TRBJ2-5; the match to TRBD2 covers 13 bases. This CDR3 contains 15 residues. Germline values: CDR1 SGHRS, CDR2 YFSETQ. Unmatched junction bases numbered 5, after V lost 4 bases and J lost 5 bases. This chain's CDR3 is CASSRTSGSGETQYF. The CDR3 bases are TGCGCCAGCAGCCGGACTAGCGGGAGCGGCGAGACCCAGTACTTC.

The V and J genes are TRBV9 and TRBJ1-3, with unresolved D. The CDR3 is 15 amino acids. Trimming took off 0 bases at V and 0 bases at J, with 7 bases between the two ends. Germline CDR1 and CDR2: SGDLS and YYNGEE. The CDR3 spells CASSVDFASGNTIYF. Here the CDR3 DNA reads TGTGCCAGCAGCGTAGACTTTGCCTCTGGAAACACCATATATTTT.

CDR3: CASSERSQNTGELFF. CDR3 bases: TGTGCCAGCAGTGAGCGGTCACAAAACACCGGGGAGCTGTTTTTT. The chain recombines TRBV2 with TRBJ2-2; D unresolved. Trimming removed 3 bases at V and 2 bases at J, with 10 bases between. Germline V gives CDR1 SNHLY, CDR2 FYNNEI. The CDR3 sequence is 15 residues long.

CDR3 sequence: CAISDSRFEQETQYF. DNA for the CDR3: TGTGCCATCAGTGATAGCCGGTTTGAACAAGAGACCCAGTACTTC. The chain combines TRBV10-3 with TRBJ2-5; D not resolved. This CDR3 comprises 15 residues. Deletions cut 3 bases from V and 2 bases from J, with 13 bases between. Per the germline V gene, CDR1 is ENHRY and CDR2 is SYGVKD.

V usage is TRBV4-2 and J usage is TRBJ2-7; 11 bases align to TRBD2. The CDR3 has 15 residues. Germline V gene lookup returns CDR1 LGHNA and CDR2 YNFKEQ. V trimming: 4 bases; J trimming: 4 bases; junction bases outside the gene matches: 6. This CDR3 is CASSLAGGPGYEQYF. The CDR3 DNA reads as TGTGCCAGCAGCCTAGCGGGGGGGCCCGGGTACGAGCAGTACTTC.

This chain uses TRBV6-6 with TRBJ1-1; 8 bases are a match to TRBD1. The CDR3 extends over 15 amino acids. Germline CDR1 MNHNY, CDR2 SVGAGI (reference sequence). V dropped 6 bases and J dropped 2; count of bases not matched to a gene: 8. The CDR3 spells CASSEIGQGNTEAFF. The CDR3 DNA follows: TGTGCCAGCAGCGAAATAGGACAGGGAAACACTGAAGCTTTCTTT.

The J gene is TRBJ1-1, the V gene TRBV9, with D perhaps TRBD1 (6 bases). The CDR3 has 14 residues. Trimming stripped 1 base from V and 5 bases from J, with 12 bases between. Germline lookup yields CDR1 SGDLS and CDR2 YYNGEE. The CDR3 DNA reads as TGTGCCAGCAGCGTATCACAGGGTGAGACTGAAGCTTTCTTT. Its translation is CASSVSQGETEAFF.

V and J are TRBV7-3 and TRBJ2-5; 11 nucleotides agree with TRBD2. After removal of 5 bases from V and 2 bases from J, the junction contained 7 bases not matched to a gene. The germline gives CDR1 SGHTA, CDR2 FQGTGA. This CDR3 comprises 16 residues. CDR3 DNA sequence: TGTGCCAGCAGCCCAAACCCTAGCGGGGGGCAAGAGACCCAGTACTTC. Translation gives CASSPNPSGGQETQYF.

The rearrangement uses TRBV11-3 and TRBJ2-3; TRBD2 agrees at 8 bases. Germline assignment: CDR1 SGHNT and CDR2 YENEEA. The CDR3 consists of 15 residues. V gave up 2 bases and J gave up 2 bases; unmatched junction bases: 3. The CDR3 DNA sequence: TGTGCCAGCAGCTTAAGCGGGGGCTCCACAGATACGCAGTATTTT. It yields the protein CASSLSGGSTDTQYF. Full variable domain (outside the CDR3, taken from reference TRBV11-3 and TRBJ2-3): EAGVVQSPRYKIIEKKQPVAFWCNPISGHNTLYWYLQNLGQGPELLIRYENEEAVDDSQLPKDRFSAERLKGVDSTLKIQPAELGDSAVYLCASSLSGGSTDTQYFGPGTRLTVL.

The rearrangement links TRBV19 to TRBJ2-1, with D possibly being TRBD1 (5 bases). V lost 1 base to trimming and J lost 8 bases, with 12 bases between them. The germline V gene encodes CDR1 LNHDA and CDR2 SQIVND (reference sequence). The CDR3 extends over 14 amino acids. The CDR3 protein is CASSIGSGRHEQFF. The DNA of the CDR3 is TGTGCCAGTAGTATAGGCTCAGGGCGGCATGAGCAGTTCTTC.

This clone showed up just a few times. The chain couples TRBV5-4 to TRBJ1-1, with D perhaps matching TRBD1 (5 bases). The CDR3 is 16 amino acids. Trimming removed 0 bases at V and 4 bases at J, with 16 bases between. Germline CDR1 SGHNT, CDR2 YYREEE (reference sequence). The CDR3 sequence is CASSLEFGGTGTEAFF. Here the CDR3 DNA reads TGTGCCAGCAGCTTGGAGTTTGGGGGGACGGGCACTGAAGCTTTCTTT.

This chain uses TRBV4-1 with TRBJ2-2; 7 bases map to TRBD1. The CDR3 has 16 residues. CDR1 MGHRA and CDR2 YSYEKL come from the germline V gene. Trimming at V came to 1 base and at J to 3 bases, leaving 5 bases not matched to a gene. CDR3 coding DNA: TGCGCCAGCAGCCAAGGACAGGGCGTCGACACCGGGGAGCTGTTTTTT. It is translated as CASSQGQGVDTGELFF.

CDR3 in amino acids: CASSPTGVWETQYF. The CDR3 coding sequence is TGTGCCAGCAGCCCTACAGGGGTTTGGGAGACCCAGTACTTC. This chain links TRBV7-8 with TRBJ2-5, with 7 bases lining up with TRBD1. The length of the CDR3 is 14 residues. Trimming cost V 5 bases and J 5 bases; bases outside gene matches: 8. Germline loops: CDR1 SGHVS, CDR2 FQNEAQ.

The rearrangement joins TRBV6-5 to TRBJ2-1; 9 bases are a match to TRBD1. With 2 bases clipped from V and 7 bases from J, the junction kept 6 bases outside the gene matches. There are 15 residues in the CDR3. The germline V gene has CDR1 MNHEY and CDR2 SVGAGI. Here the CDR3 reads CASSYAGTGRNEQFF. CDR3 coding DNA: TGTGCCAGCAGTTACGCCGGGACAGGGAGGAATGAGCAGTTCTTC.

V and J are TRBV18 and TRBJ1-1; D possibly corresponds to TRBD1 (5 bases). The CDR3 has 16 amino acids. CDR1 is KGHSH and CDR2 is LQKENI in the germline V gene. V dropped 2 bases and J dropped 2 bases, with 15 bases sitting between them. CDR3 sequence (DNA): TGTGCCAGCTCACCATCGGTTGGACACCTAAACACTGAAGCTTTCTTT. Its translation is CASSPSVGHLNTEAFF.

V is TRBV9 and J is TRBJ2-1, with a weak D call TRBD2 (5 bases). The CDR3 totals 13 residues. V dropped 2 bases and J dropped 8 bases, with 11 bases sitting between them. Germline V CDR1 and CDR2: SGDLS, YYNGEE. The CDR3 sequence is CASSVGNSDEQFF. CDR3 in DNA: TGTGCCAGCAGCGTCGGGAATTCGGATGAGCAGTTCTTC.

In its sample, this clone was seen once. The chain carries TRBV5-1 and TRBJ2-7; TRBD1 might be the D (6 bases). The CDR3 runs 13 residues. Per the germline V gene, CDR1 is SGHRS and CDR2 is YFSETQ. V was pared by 2 bases and J by 7 bases, with 13 bases between. The chain's CDR3 is CASSLSSQGEQYF. Written as DNA, the CDR3 is TGCGCCAGCAGCTTATCCTCGCAGGGGGAGCAGTACTTC.

V gene TRBV18 combines with J gene TRBJ2-4; D possibly corresponds to TRBD2 (5 bases). Trimming pared 2 bases from V and 8 bases from J, leaving 7 bases between. The length of the CDR3 is 12 residues. The germline CDR1 and CDR2 sequences are KGHSH and LQKENI. In DNA form, the CDR3 reads TGTGCCAGCTCACCAAACGGGGACATTCAGTACTTC. Protein sequence: CASSPNGDIQYF.